A selection of T cell receptor beta chains follows, all from one sample in a study of long-term antiretroviral therapy in people with HIV. The method was immunoSEQ multiplex PCR; TCRdb's version includes in-frame clones alone and lacks a portion of them. Altogether tens of thousands of clones are present, more than 65% being singletons, with the ten largest covering around 2%. The sample in question was unsorted PBMCs, obtained 3 years after starting antiretroviral therapy. The receptors shown here come from a man aged 45-65 years with HIV. Both conserved end residues are part of each CDR3. The order of the fields is V gene, D gene, J gene, clone size, CDR3 protein, CDR3 DNA. D genes are given only for firm matches. Not all rows give a size; the values are once, few, many and, for expanded clones, a class.

>TRBV30|.|TRBJ1-4|.
CAWRVARSLFF
TGTGCCTGGAGAGTGGCCCGGTCGCTGTTTTTT
>TRBV27|TRBD1|TRBJ1-2|.
CASSLTGGGGYTF
TGTGCCAGCAGCCTAACAGGGGGCGGTGGCTACACCTTC
>TRBV10-3|TRBD2|TRBJ2-7|.
CAISDSQREGGRYEQYF
TGTGCCATCAGTGATTCCCAGCGGGAGGGCGGGAGATACGAGCAGTACTTC
>TRBV11-2|TRBD1|TRBJ2-7|once
CASSLTGTTAYEQYF
TGTGCCAGCAGCTTGACAGGGACAACCGCCTACGAGCAGTACTTC
>TRBV5-5|.|TRBJ2-6|.
CASSLQGTGANVLTF
TGTGCCAGCAGCTTGCAGGGGACTGGGGCCAACGTCCTGACTTTC
>TRBV4-3|.|TRBJ2-2|.
CASSQVQGRGELFF
TGCGCCAGCAGCCAAGTCCAGGGGAGGGGGGAGCTGTTTTTT
>TRBV7-9|.|TRBJ1-2|few
CASSLGLANYGYTF
TGTGCCAGCAGCTTAGGGCTAGCTAACTATGGCTACACCTTC
>TRBV19|TRBD2|TRBJ2-7|few
CASSGGSSYEQYF
TGTGCCAGTAGTGGCGGGAGCTCCTACGAGCAGTACTTC
>TRBV7-9|.|TRBJ1-1|.
CASSLAGTEAFF
TGTGCCAGCAGCTTAGCGGGCACTGAAGCTTTCTTT
>TRBV19|TRBD1|TRBJ1-5|.
CASSFLQGEGNQPQHF
TGTGCCAGTAGTTTCCTACAGGGGGAGGGCAATCAGCCCCAGCATTTT
>TRBV4-3|.|TRBJ2-1|.
CASSQQGNEQFF
TGCGCCAGCAGCCAACAGGGGAATGAGCAGTTCTTC
>TRBV27|TRBD1|TRBJ1-2|.
CASSLLTGGQLYGYTF
TGTGCCAGCAGTTTACTAACAGGGGGCCAGCTCTATGGCTACACCTTC
>TRBV30|.|TRBJ2-1|.
CAWSDTPNQQFF
TGTGCCTGGAGTGACACACCTAACCAGCAGTTCTTC
>TRBV27|.|TRBJ2-3|.
CASSLNRRTQYF
TGTGCCAGCAGTTTAAACAGACGTACGCAGTATTTT
>TRBV7-2|.|TRBJ2-5|.
CASSRDSTGLETQYF
TGTGCCAGCAGCCGCGACTCTACAGGGTTAGAGACCCAGTACTTC
>TRBV19|.|TRBJ2-4|.
CASSIREQNIQYF
TGTGCCAGTAGTATCCGGGAGCAAAACATTCAGTACTTC
>TRBV4-3|.|TRBJ2-6|.
CASSQGGDLSGANVLTF
TGCGCCAGCAGCCAAGGAGGGGACCTCTCTGGGGCCAACGTCCTGACTTTC
>TRBV4-3|.|TRBJ2-7|.
CASSQDSGYEQYF
TGCGCCAGCAGCCAAGATTCAGGCTACGAGCAGTACTTC
>TRBV2|TRBD2|TRBJ2-5|.
CASSVWTSGGDPVGETQYF
TGTGCCAGCAGTGTTTGGACTAGCGGGGGGGACCCCGTTGGAGAGACCCAGTACTTC
>TRBV4-1|.|TRBJ2-1|few
CASSQVRAAYNEQFF
TGCGCCAGCAGCCAAGTTAGGGCCGCCTACAATGAGCAGTTCTTC
>TRBV6-6|TRBD2|TRBJ2-1|.
CASSTTAGGVYNEQFF
TGTGCCAGCAGCACTACAGCGGGAGGGGTCTACAATGAGCAGTTCTTC
>TRBV4-3|.|TRBJ1-3|.
CASSQAWGGFNTIYF
TGCGCCAGCAGCCAAGCTTGGGGAGGTTTCAACACCATATATTTT
>TRBV4-3|.|TRBJ2-7|once
CASSQGSESYEQYF
TGCGCCAGCAGCCAAGGGTCGGAGTCCTACGAGCAGTACTTC
>TRBV5-1|TRBD2|TRBJ2-5|.
CASSEGGGATETQYF
TGCGCCAGCTCAGAGGGCGGGGGGGCCACAGAGACCCAGTACTTC
>TRBV5-4|.|TRBJ2-4|.
CASSLPGPKNIQYF
TGTGCCAGCAGCTTACCGGGACCAAAAAACATTCAGTACTTC
>TRBV19|.|TRBJ1-5|.
CASSMRGVSVNQPQHF
TGTGCCAGTAGTATGAGGGGGGTGTCGGTCAATCAGCCCCAGCATTTT
>TRBV19|.|TRBJ1-1|.
CASFPTAGGDTEAFF
TGTGCCAGTTTTCCGACCGCTGGAGGGGACACTGAAGCTTTCTTT
>TRBV7-8|.|TRBJ1-2|.
CASSPNTGGYTF
TGTGCCAGCAGCCCCAATACGGGGGGCTACACCTTC
>TRBV5-1|TRBD1|TRBJ2-3|.
CASNGQGITSTDTQYF
TGCGCCAGCAACGGACAGGGGATTACTAGCACAGATACGCAGTATTTT
>TRBV5-1|TRBD2|TRBJ2-4|.
CASSLGRILDGAGVSWGNIQYF
TGCGCCAGCAGCTTGGGGAGGATCCTCGACGGAGCGGGGGTTTCGTGGGGGAACATTCAGTACTTC
>TRBV18|.|TRBJ2-5|.
CASSLNPGQRKTQYF
TGTGCCAGCTCACTGAACCCGGGACAACGTAAGACCCAGTACTTC
>TRBV6-5|.|TRBJ2-7|.
CASSSLRIAYEQYF
TGTGCCAGCAGTTCACTTCGGATAGCCTACGAGCAGTACTTC
>TRBV21-1|.|TRBJ2-7|.
CASRYEQYF
TGTGCCAGCAGATACGAGCAGTACTTC
>TRBV19|.|TRBJ1-1|.
CASTTGSYTEAFF
TGTGCCAGTACGACTGGGTCCTACACTGAAGCTTTCTTT
>TRBV7-9|.|TRBJ2-3|.
CASSRGETDTQYF
TGTGCCAGCAGCCGAGGGGAGACAGATACGCAGTATTTT
>TRBV9|TRBD2|TRBJ2-3|.
CASSGGGGTDTQYF
TGTGCCAGCAGCGGCGGGGGGGGAACAGATACGCAGTATTTT
>TRBV5-4|.|TRBJ2-1|.
CASSINNEQFF
TGTGCCAGCAGCATTAACAATGAGCAGTTCTTC
>TRBV4-1|.|TRBJ2-3|.
CASSQVPGRTDTQYF
TGCGCCAGCAGCCAAGTCCCAGGGAGGACAGATACGCAGTATTTT
>TRBV10-2|TRBD1|TRBJ1-3|.
CASSLPDRASYSGNTIYF
TGCGCCAGCAGTCTCCCCGACAGGGCATCTTACTCTGGAAACACCATATATTTT
>TRBV11-3|.|TRBJ1-1|once
CASSLEVREAFF
TGTGCCAGCAGCTTAGAGGTCAGGGAAGCTTTCTTT
>TRBV28|TRBD1|TRBJ1-5|.
CASSLGTGALYSNQPQHF
TGTGCCAGCAGTTTAGGGACAGGGGCCCTCTATAGCAATCAGCCCCAGCATTTT
>TRBV20-1|.|TRBJ1-2|.
CSATGAQGYTF
TGCAGTGCTACGGGGGCGCAAGGCTACACCTTC
>TRBV27|TRBD2|TRBJ2-7|.
CASSLRASGVSYEQYF
TGTGCCAGCAGTTTAAGGGCTAGCGGGGTCTCCTACGAGCAGTACTTC